Sequencing of this T cell receptor (beta chain) was carried out in a study of T cell repertoires in cytomegalovirus infection. Study details: Evidence of both CMV infection and a matching HLA type came from public TCR beta signatures.

General observations from the study: Summed frequency of public TCR beta families distinguished CMV carriers with the relevant HLA. There were HLA-C-restricted CMV-specific TCR beta clonotypes dominating the ex vivo response.

Each CDR3 protein gets one entry after TCRdb re-called the reads with MiXCR. The data show about 130,000 distinct CDR3 sequences, more than 20% seen once. The sample holds a few counts of this clonotype. The antigen remains undetermined. The clonotype comes from a human donor in good health (CMV status not recorded). Some clones in this sample may be carry-over from other donors' samples. The sample consisted of PBMCs, sequenced either directly or after in vitro stimulation (not recorded which).

CDR3 coding DNA: TGTGCCAGCAGCTTAGCGAGGAGCTCCTACAATGAGCAGTTCTTC. It specifies CASSLARSSYNEQFF. V is TRBV6-2 or TRBV6-3 and J is TRBJ2-1, with D perhaps TRBD2 (5 bases). The CDR3 consists of 15 residues. Trimming took 6 bases from V and 0 from J, leaving 12 bases between them. CDR1 and CDR2 (germline): MNHEY, SVGEGT.